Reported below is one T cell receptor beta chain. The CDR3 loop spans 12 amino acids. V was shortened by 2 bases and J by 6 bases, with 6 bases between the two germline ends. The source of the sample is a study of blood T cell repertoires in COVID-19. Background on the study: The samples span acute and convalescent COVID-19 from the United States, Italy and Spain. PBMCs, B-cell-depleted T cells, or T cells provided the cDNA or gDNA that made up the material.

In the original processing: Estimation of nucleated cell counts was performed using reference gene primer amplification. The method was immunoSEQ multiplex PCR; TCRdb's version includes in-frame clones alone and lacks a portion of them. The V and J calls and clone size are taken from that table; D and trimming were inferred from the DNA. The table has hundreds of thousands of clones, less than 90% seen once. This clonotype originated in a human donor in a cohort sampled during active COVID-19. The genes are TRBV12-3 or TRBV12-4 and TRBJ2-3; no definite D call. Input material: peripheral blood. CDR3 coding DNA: TGTGCCAGCAGTTTAAACTTCGATACGCAGTATTTT. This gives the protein CASSLNFDTQYF.